This T cell receptor (beta chain) was profiled in a study of T-cell reconstitution after alpha-beta-depleted transplantation in children. Whole-study findings and limits: Reports say that about two months after transplant, the alpha-beta T cells came out of several hundred graft clones that had expanded. T-cell counts and diversity at one year following transplant were attributed mainly to newly produced T cells.

V shed 4 bases, J shed 5 bases, and the junction held 0 bases outside the gene matches. CDR1 is KGHDR, CDR2 SFDVKD, per germline. This CDR3 spans 13 amino acids. Using unique molecular identifiers, the investigators prepared the TCRbeta library. TCRdb re-called the PCR reads through MiXCR, storing one row per CDR3 protein. The sample lists about 510,000 distinct CDR3 sequences; 10% to 12% were seen once. Concerning this clonotype itself: The antigen remains undetermined.

The receptor was derived from a female patient aged 2 to 10 who had a stem cell transplant for aplastic anemia, so the T cells may come from the graft donor. The rearrangement joins TRBV24-1 to TRBJ1-5; 8 bases fit TRBD1. The input for sequencing was PBMCs, mostly from graft donor cells, taken 180 days after TCRalphabeta/CD19-depleted stem cell transplant. The CDR3 loop is CATSETGDQPQHF. The CDR3 coding sequence is TGTGCCACCAGTGAGACAGGGGATCAGCCCCAGCATTTT.